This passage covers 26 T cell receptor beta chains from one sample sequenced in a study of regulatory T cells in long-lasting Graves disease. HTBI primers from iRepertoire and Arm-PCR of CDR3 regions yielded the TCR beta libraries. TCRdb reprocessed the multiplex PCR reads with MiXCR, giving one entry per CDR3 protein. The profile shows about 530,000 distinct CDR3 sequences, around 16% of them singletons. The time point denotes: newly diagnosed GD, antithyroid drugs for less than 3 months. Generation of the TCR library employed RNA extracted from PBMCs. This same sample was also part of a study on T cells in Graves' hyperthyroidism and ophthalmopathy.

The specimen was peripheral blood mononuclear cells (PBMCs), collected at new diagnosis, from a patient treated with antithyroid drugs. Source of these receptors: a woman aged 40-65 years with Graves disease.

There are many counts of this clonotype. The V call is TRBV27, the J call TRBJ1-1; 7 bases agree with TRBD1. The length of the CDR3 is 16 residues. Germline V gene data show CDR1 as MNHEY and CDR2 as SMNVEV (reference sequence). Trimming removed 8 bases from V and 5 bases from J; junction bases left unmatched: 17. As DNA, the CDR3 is TGTGCCAGCCGAACCCCTTCAGGGGGGGCCGGAACTGAAGCTTTCTTT. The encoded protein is CASRTPSGGAGTEAFF.

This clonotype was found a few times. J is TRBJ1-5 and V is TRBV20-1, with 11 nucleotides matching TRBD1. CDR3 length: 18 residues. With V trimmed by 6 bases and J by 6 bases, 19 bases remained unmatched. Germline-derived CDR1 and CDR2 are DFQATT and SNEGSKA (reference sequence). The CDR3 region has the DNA TGCAGTGCCAACGGCTTGGGACAGGGGGAGGGGGATCGTCAGCCCCAGCATTTT. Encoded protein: CSANGLGQGEGDRQPQHF.

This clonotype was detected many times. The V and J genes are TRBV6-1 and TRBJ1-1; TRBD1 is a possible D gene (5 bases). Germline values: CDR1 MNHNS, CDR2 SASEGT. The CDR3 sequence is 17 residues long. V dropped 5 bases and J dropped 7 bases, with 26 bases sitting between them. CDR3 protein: CASSHRTAGRGVGEAFF. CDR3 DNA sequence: TGTGCCAGCAGTCATAGAACCGCGGGACGGGGTGTTGGTGAAGCTTTCTTT.

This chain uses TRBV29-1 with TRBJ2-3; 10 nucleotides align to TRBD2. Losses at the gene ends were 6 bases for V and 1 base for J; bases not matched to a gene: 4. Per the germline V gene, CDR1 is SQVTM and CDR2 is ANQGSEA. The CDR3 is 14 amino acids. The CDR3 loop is CSVVTSGGTDTQYF. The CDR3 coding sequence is TGCAGCGTCGTCACTAGCGGGGGCACAGATACGCAGTATTTT.

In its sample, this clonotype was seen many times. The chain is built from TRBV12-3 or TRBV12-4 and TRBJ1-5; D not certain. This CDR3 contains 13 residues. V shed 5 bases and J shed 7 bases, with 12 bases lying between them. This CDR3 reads CASSPGEPQPQHF. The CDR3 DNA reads TGTGCCAGCAGTCCGGGAGAGCCGCAGCCCCAGCATTTT.

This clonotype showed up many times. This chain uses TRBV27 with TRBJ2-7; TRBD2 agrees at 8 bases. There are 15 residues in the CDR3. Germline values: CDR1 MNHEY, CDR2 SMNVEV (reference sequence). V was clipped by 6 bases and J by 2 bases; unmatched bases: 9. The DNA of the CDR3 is TGTGCCAGCAGCCAAACCGGCGGGGGGACCTACGAGCAGTACTTC. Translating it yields CASSQTGGGTYEQYF.

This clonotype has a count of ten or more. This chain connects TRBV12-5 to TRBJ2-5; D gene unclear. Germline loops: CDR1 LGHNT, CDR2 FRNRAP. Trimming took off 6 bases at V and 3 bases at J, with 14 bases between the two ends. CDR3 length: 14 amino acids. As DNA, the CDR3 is TGTGCTAGTGGGCCAGGACGGGTGAAAGAGACCCAGTACTTC. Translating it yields CASGPGRVKETQYF.

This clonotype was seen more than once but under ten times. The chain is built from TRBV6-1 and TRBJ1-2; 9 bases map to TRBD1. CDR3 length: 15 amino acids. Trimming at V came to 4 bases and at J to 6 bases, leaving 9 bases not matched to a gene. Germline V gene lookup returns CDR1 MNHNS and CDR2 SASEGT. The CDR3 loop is CASSAGPGQGNGYTF. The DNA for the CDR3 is TGTGCCAGCAGTGCGGGACCGGGACAGGGAAATGGCTACACCTTC.

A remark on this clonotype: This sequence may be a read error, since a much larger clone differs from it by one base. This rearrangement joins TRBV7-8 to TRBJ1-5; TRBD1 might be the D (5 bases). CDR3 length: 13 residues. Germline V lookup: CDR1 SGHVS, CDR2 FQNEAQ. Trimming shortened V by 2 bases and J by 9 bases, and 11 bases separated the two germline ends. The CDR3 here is CASSLNRRRPQHF. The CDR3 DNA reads TGTGCCAGCAGCTTAAACAGGAGGCGGCCCCAGCATTTT. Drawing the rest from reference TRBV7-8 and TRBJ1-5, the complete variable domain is GAGVSQSPRYKVAKRGQDVALRCDPISGHVSLFWYQQALGQGPEFLTYFQNEAQLDKSGLPSDRFFAERPEGSVSTLKIQRTQQEDSAVYLCASSLNRRRPQHFGDGTRLSIL.

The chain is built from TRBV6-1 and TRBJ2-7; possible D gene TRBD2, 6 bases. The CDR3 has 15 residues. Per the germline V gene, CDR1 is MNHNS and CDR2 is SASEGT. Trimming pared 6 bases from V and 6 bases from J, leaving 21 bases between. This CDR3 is CASRSEIGTFGEQYF. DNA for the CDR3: TGTGCCAGCAGATCAGAAATCGGGACTTTCGGCGAGCAGTACTTC.

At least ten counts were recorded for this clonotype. The CDR3 here is CAWNGRRDTEAFF. The CDR3 nucleotides are TGTGCCTGGAACGGGCGGAGGGACACTGAAGCTTTCTTT. This chain joins TRBV30 and TRBJ1-1; D is uncertain. Germline loops: CDR1 GTSNPN, CDR2 SVGIG (reference sequence). V lost 4 bases, J lost 3 bases, and 12 bases lay in between. This CDR3 comprises 13 residues.

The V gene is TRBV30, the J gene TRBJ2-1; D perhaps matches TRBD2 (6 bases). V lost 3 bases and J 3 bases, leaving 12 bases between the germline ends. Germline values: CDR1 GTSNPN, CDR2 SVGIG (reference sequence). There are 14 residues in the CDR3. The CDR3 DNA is TGTGCCTGGAGCGGGGGATTAAGCTACAATGAGCAGTTCTTC. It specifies CAWSGGLSYNEQFF.

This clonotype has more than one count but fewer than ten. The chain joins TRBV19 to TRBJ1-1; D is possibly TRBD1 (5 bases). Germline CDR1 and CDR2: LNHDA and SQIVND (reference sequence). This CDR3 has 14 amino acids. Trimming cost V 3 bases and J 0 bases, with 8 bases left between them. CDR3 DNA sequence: TGTGCCAGTAGTATCGGGGGGGTGAACACTGAAGCTTTCTTT. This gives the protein CASSIGGVNTEAFF. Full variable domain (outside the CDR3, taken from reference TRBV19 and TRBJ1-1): DGGITQSPKYLFRKEGQNVTLSCEQNLNHDAMYWYRQDPGQGLRLIYYSQIVNDFQKGDIAEGYSVSREKKESFPLTVTSAQKNPTAFYLCASSIGGVNTEAFFGQGTRLTVV.

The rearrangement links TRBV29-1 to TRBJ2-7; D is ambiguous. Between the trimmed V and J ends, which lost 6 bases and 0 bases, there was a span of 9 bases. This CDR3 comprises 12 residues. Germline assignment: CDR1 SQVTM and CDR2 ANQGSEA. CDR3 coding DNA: TGCAGCGTAGCAGCGAGCTCCTACGAGCAGTACTTC. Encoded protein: CSVAASSYEQYF.

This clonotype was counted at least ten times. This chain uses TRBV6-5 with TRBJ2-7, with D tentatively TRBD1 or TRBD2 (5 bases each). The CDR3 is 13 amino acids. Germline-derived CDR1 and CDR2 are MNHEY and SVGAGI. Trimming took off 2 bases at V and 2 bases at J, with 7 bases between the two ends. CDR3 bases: TGTGCCAGCAGTTACGGGACGACCTACGAGCAGTACTTC. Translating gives CASSYGTTYEQYF.

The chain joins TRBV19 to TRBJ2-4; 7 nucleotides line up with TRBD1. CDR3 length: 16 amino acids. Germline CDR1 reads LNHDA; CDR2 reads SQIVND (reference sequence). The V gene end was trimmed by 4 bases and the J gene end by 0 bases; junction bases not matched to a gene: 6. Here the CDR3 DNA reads TGTGCCAGTAGTAGGGACAGAGAAGAAGCCAAAAACATTCAGTACTTC. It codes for CASSRDREEAKNIQYF.

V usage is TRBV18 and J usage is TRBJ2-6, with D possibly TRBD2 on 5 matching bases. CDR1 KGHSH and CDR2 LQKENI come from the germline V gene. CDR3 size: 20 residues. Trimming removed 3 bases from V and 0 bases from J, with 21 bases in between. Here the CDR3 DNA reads TGTGCCAGCTCACCGTATGTTCCAAGTTGGGAGTCCTCTGGGGCCAACGTCCTGACTTTC. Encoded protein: CASSPYVPSWESSGANVLTF.

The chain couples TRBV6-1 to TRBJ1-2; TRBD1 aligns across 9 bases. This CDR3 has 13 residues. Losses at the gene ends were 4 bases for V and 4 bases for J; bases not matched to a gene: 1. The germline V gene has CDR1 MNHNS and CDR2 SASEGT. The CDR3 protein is CASSVTGGYGYTF. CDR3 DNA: TGTGCCAGCAGTGTGACAGGGGGCTATGGCTACACCTTC.

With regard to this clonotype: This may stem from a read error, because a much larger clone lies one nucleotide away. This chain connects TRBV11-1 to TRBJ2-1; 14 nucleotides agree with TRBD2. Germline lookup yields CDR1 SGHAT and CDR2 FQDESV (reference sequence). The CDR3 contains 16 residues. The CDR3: CASSFGLAGGYNDQFF. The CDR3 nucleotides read TGTGCCAGCAGCTTCGGACTAGCGGGGGGCTACAATGACCAGTTCTTC.

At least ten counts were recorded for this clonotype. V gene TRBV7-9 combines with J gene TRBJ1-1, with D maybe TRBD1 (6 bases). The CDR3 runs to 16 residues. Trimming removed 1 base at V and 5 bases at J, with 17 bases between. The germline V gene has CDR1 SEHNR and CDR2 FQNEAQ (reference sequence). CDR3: CASSLEARGRGTEAFF. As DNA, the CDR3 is TGTGCCAGCAGCTTAGAAGCACGGGGGCGCGGGACTGAAGCTTTCTTT.

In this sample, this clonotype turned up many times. CDR3 DNA: TGTGCCAGCAGTGGTACACTATTTGGGACCCAGTACTTC. Residues: CASSGTLFGTQYF. This sequence joins TRBV6-1 and TRBJ2-5; no definite D call. V was clipped by 4 bases and J by 7 bases, with 13 bases between them. Germline-derived CDR1 and CDR2 are MNHNS and SASEGT. The CDR3 runs to 13 residues.

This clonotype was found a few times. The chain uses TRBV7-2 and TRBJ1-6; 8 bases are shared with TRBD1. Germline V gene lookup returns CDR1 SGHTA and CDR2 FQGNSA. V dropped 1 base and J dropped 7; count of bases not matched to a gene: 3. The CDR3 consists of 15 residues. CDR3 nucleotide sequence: TGTGCCAGCAGCTTAGGTCCAGGGGGCAATTCACCCCTCCACTTT. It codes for CASSLGPGGNSPLHF.

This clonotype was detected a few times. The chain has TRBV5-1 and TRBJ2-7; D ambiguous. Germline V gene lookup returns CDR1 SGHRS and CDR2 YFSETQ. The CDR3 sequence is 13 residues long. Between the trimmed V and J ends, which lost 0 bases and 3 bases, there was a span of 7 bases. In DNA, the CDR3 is TGCGCCAGCAGCTTGGGGGATGTCTACGAGCAGTACTTC. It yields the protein CASSLGDVYEQYF.

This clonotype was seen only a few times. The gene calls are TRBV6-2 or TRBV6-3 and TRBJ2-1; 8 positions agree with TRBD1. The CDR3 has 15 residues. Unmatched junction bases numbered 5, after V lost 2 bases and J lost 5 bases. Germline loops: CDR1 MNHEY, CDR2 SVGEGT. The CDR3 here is CASSYAGQVNNEQFF. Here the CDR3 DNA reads TGTGCCAGCAGTTACGCGGGACAGGTGAACAATGAGCAGTTCTTC.

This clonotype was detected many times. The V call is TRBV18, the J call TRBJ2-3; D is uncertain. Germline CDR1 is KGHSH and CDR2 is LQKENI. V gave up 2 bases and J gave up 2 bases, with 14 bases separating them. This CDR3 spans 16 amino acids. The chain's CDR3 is CASSPLSLNPTDTQYF. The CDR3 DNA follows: TGTGCCAGCTCACCATTGAGCCTAAACCCCACAGATACGCAGTATTTT.

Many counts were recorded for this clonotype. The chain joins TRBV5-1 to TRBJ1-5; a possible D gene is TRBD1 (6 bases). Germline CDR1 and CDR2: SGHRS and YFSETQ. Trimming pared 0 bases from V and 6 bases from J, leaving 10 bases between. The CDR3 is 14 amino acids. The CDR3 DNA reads TGCGCCAGCAGCTTGGTAGCAGGGGCTCAGCCCCAGCATTTT. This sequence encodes CASSLVAGAQPQHF.